This entry is about one T cell receptor (beta chain). Its antigen remains unknown. Scientists ran DNA taken from cultured CD4+ T cells through the Oncomine TCR Beta short-read assay for sequencing. TCRdb called the PCR reads again in MiXCR, with one record for every CDR3 protein. The sample gives roughly 9,800 distinct CDR3 sequences, 59% of which show up once; roughly 15% is in the top ten. This record comes from a study of vaccination and CD4 T cells after COVID-19. Study context: The post-COVID samples were taken a median roughly 94 days after diagnosis, anywhere from 35 to 161. Stimulation used overlapping spike peptides from SARS-CoV-2, HCoV-NL63, HCoV-OC43 and HCoV-229E.

Treatment meaning: roughly 10-day PBMC culture with coronavirus spike peptide pools or control peptides (ViraFEST assay). V gave up 5 bases and J gave up 5 bases; unmatched junction bases: 9. CDR3 length: 14 amino acids. Germline V gene sequence: CDR1 DFQATT, CDR2 SNEGSKA (reference sequence). The chain couples TRBV20-1 to TRBJ2-5, with TRBD2 matching 9 bases. Input material: CD4+ T cells from blood, cultured in vitro. This receptor was obtained from a human donor who had recovered from COVID-19. The DNA for the CDR3 is TGCAGTGCTGGGGCGGGGGGGCATAGGGAGACCCAGTACTTC. Amino acids: CSAGAGGHRETQYF.